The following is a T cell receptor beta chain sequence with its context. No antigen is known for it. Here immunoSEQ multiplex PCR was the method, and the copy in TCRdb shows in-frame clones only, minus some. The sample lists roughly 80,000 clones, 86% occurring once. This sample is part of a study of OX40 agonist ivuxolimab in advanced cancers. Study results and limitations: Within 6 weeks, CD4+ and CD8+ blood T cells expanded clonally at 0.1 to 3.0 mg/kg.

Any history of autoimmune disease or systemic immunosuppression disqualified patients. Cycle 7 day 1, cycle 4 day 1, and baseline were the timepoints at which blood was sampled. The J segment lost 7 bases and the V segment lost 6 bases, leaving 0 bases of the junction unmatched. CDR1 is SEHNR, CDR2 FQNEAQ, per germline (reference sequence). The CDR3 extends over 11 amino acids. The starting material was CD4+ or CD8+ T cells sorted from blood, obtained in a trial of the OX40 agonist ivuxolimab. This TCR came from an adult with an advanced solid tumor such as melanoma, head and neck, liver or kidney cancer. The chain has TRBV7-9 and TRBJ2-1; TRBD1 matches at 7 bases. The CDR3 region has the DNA TGTGCCAGCAGACAGGGGAATGAGCAGTTCTTC. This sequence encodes CASRQGNEQFF.